This T cell receptor (beta chain) was documented in a study of blood T cell repertoires in COVID-19. Overall study context: Samples representing acute and convalescent COVID-19 were sourced from the United States, Italy and Spain. In each case, the material was cDNA or gDNA derived from T cells, B-cell-depleted T cells, or PBMCs.

The CDR3 loop spans 14 amino acids. Per the original methods: For nucleated cells, counts were estimated from reference gene primer amplification. TCRdb's copy holds only in-frame clones and misses some; the assay was immunoSEQ multiplex PCR. That table is the source of V, J and clone size, and D and trimming were worked out from the DNA. The sample consists of approximately 25,000 clones, just over 90% of them appearing once. The sample taken for sequencing was peripheral blood. This rearrangement joins TRBV21-1 to TRBJ1-5; TRBD1, the table's D call, lacks a check against the DNA. TRBV21-1 is a pseudogene. This receptor was taken from a man aged 70-80 years with active COVID-19. In DNA, the CDR3 is TGTGCCAGCAGCAAAGGGACAGGAGATCAGCCCCAGCATTTT. Protein sequence: CASSKGTGDQPQHF.